The next 23 T cell receptor beta chains were all read from a single sample in a study of neurological immune-mediated disorders. TCRdb re-called the 5' RACE reads with MiXCR, one entry per CDR3 protein. Of tens of thousands of distinct CDR3 sequences in the sample, 10% to 12% were seen once. The specimen sequenced was PBMCs. The receptors originated from a man aged 60 to 75 in good health.

The sample holds many counts of this clonotype. The V and J genes are TRBV7-6 and TRBJ1-2; TRBD1 might be the D (5 bases). The germline V gene encodes CDR1 SGHVS and CDR2 FNYEAQ. V gave up 3 bases and J gave up 0 bases, with 17 bases separating them. The CDR3 is made up of 17 amino acids. CDR3 in DNA: TGTGCCAGCAGCTTGCGGGACGGATTAGGCTCTAACTATGGCTACACCTTC. Translation: CASSLRDGLGSNYGYTF.

This clonotype was counted many times. V gene TRBV12-3 or TRBV12-4 combines with J gene TRBJ1-5; D is uncertain. The V gene lost 3 bases and the J gene lost 0 bases, with 9 bases spanning the gap. The CDR3 is 15 amino acids. The CDR3 coding sequence is TGTGCCAGCAGTTTGGGTCTCTTTAGCAATCAGCCCCAGCATTTT. It is translated as CASSLGLFSNQPQHF.

This rearrangement joins TRBV29-1 to TRBJ2-1; D unclear. CDR3 length: 13 amino acids. Germline V lookup: CDR1 SQVTM, CDR2 ANQGSEA. Trimming removed 5 bases at V and 6 bases at J, with 14 bases between. Written as DNA, the CDR3 is TGCAGCGTTCAGTATTTGCTCGGCAATGAGCAGTTCTTC. This codes for CSVQYLLGNEQFF.

This clonotype was counted at least ten times. V gene TRBV6-5 combines with J gene TRBJ2-7; perhaps TRBD1 as D (5 bases). Germline V CDR1 and CDR2: MNHEY, SVGAGI. The CDR3 has 14 residues. V lost 7 bases and J lost 11, with 24 bases in between. The CDR3 loop reads CASTTSAGSKKKYF. For the CDR3, the DNA is TGTGCCAGCACCACCTCGGCAGGGTCTAAGAAAAAGTACTTC.

This clonotype came up many times. The chain uses TRBV6-5 and TRBJ2-3; no firm D call. The CDR3 totals 15 residues. V was cut by 6 bases and J by 2 bases, with 15 bases left in between. Germline lookup yields CDR1 MNHEY and CDR2 SVGAGI. CDR3 in DNA: TGTGCCAGCAGCCCTGGACCCCGCTCCACAGATACGCAGTATTTT. Its protein product is CASSPGPRSTDTQYF.

This clonotype was observed many times. The chain links TRBV3-1 to TRBJ1-2; no clear D. The CDR3 consists of 14 residues. V dropped 4 bases and J dropped 7 bases, with 16 bases sitting between them. The germline V gene has CDR1 LGHDT and CDR2 YNNKEL (reference sequence). CDR3 DNA: TGTGCCAGCAGCCGAGGCGAGATAGAGGGTGGCTACACCTTC. It is translated as CASSRGEIEGGYTF.

This clonotype has at least ten counts. This chain connects TRBV7-8 to TRBJ2-3, with D possibly being TRBD2 (7 bases). The CDR3 contains 15 residues. The germline V and J ends were trimmed by 5 bases and 2 bases, with 14 bases remaining between them. Germline V CDR1 and CDR2: SGHVS, FQNEAQ. In DNA form, the CDR3 reads TGTGCCAGCAGCCCGGTGGGGGGGCCCACAGATACGCAGTATTTT. Protein: CASSPVGGPTDTQYF.

The table lists this clonotype with many counts. The gene calls are TRBV4-1 and TRBJ1-2, with 10 positions matching TRBD1. The ends lost 2 bases at V and 8 bases at J; junction bases unmatched: 20. The length of the CDR3 is 19 residues. Germline CDR1 reads MGHRA; CDR2 reads YSYEKL. The chain's CDR3 is CASSQSTPSQGQGTRGYTF. Here the CDR3 DNA reads TGCGCCAGCAGCCAATCCACCCCAAGCCAGGGACAGGGGACTCGCGGCTACACCTTC.

This clonotype was counted ten times or more. The rearrangement links TRBV5-6 to TRBJ1-1; unclear D gene. Germline V gives CDR1 SGHDT, CDR2 YYEEEE. The germline V and J ends were trimmed by 2 bases and 5 bases, with 13 bases remaining between them. The CDR3 is 14 amino acids. Here the CDR3 reads CASSFRGVGTEAFF. In nucleotides, the CDR3 is TGTGCCAGCAGCTTCCGGGGAGTAGGAACTGAAGCTTTCTTT.

This clonotype was observed at least ten times. This sequence joins TRBV10-3 and TRBJ1-5, with unresolved D. There are 16 residues in the CDR3. CDR1 ENHRY and CDR2 SYGVKD come from the germline V gene. Trimming cost V 2 bases and J 0 bases, with 11 bases left between them. The CDR3: CAISETWDDSNQPQHF. Written as DNA, the CDR3 is TGTGCCATCAGTGAGACTTGGGATGATAGCAATCAGCCCCAGCATTTT.

This clonotype was picked up many times. V is TRBV9 and J is TRBJ1-6, with TRBD1 matching over 7 bases. CDR1 SGDLS and CDR2 YYNGEE come from the germline V gene. CDR3 size: 15 residues. The trim removed 0 bases at V and 6 bases at J, leaving 3 bases unmatched. For the CDR3, the DNA is TGTGCCAGCAGCGTAGTTGGGACAGCTAATTCACCCCTCCACTTT. It specifies CASSVVGTANSPLHF.

This clonotype was recorded at least ten times. The rearrangement uses TRBV29-1 and TRBJ1-1; D remains unclear. Trimming took off 4 bases at V and 0 bases at J, with 3 bases between the two ends. This CDR3 contains 11 residues. Germline CDR1 reads SQVTM; CDR2 reads ANQGSEA. The CDR3 loop reads CSVGLNTEAFF. CDR3 nucleotides: TGCAGCGTTGGATTGAACACTGAAGCTTTCTTT. Complete variable domain (other parts from reference TRBV29-1 and TRBJ1-1): SAVISQKPSRDICQRGTSLTIQCQVDSQVTMMFWYRQQPGQSLTLIATANQGSEATYESGFVIDKFPISRPNLTFSTLTVSNMSPEDSSIYLCSVGLNTEAFFGQGTRLTVV.

This clonotype was seen repeatedly, ten times or more. V is TRBV20-1 and J is TRBJ2-4, with D possibly TRBD1 on 6 matching bases. Germline CDR1 and CDR2: DFQATT and SNEGSKA (reference sequence). V was trimmed by 6 bases and J by 16 bases, leaving 31 bases between them. This CDR3 has 15 amino acids. Written as DNA, the CDR3 is TGCAGTGCCCGCCACCCCCTCGGACAGTTGGTGGTGGGATACTTC. Encoded protein: CSARHPLGQLVVGYF.

This clonotype was counted ten times or more. CDR3 sequence: CASSADSNQPQHF. The CDR3 DNA reads as TGTGCCAGCAGCGCAGATAGCAATCAGCCCCAGCATTTT. This chain connects TRBV12-3 or TRBV12-4 to TRBJ1-5; D not resolved. Trimming left V 6 bases short and J 0 bases short, with 6 bases between. The CDR3 loop spans 13 amino acids.

This clonotype was observed many times. The rearrangement joins TRBV28 to TRBJ2-1, with TRBD1 as a possible D gene (6 bases). Germline CDR1 reads MDHEN; CDR2 reads SYDVKM. The V end was cut by 6 bases, the J end by 5 bases, with 17 bases between. The CDR3 consists of 15 residues. The CDR3 nucleotides read TGTGCCAGCAGCCCCTCGAGCGCAGGGGACAATGAGCAGTTCTTC. Amino acids: CASSPSSAGDNEQFF.

In its sample, this clonotype was seen many times. The chain joins TRBV10-3 to TRBJ2-3; 13 positions agree with TRBD2. Losses at the gene ends were 5 bases for V and 0 bases for J; bases not matched to a gene: 5. Germline values: CDR1 ENHRY, CDR2 SYGVKD. CDR3 length: 17 amino acids. The DNA for the CDR3 is TGTGCCATCAGTCCTGGGACTAGCGGGGCTAGCACAGATACGCAGTATTTT. Translated, it gives CAISPGTSGASTDTQYF.

At least ten counts were recorded for this clonotype. The chain links TRBV9 to TRBJ2-7; D is perhaps TRBD1 (5 bases). The CDR3 consists of 14 residues. Trimming removed 2 bases at V and 7 bases at J, with 16 bases between. Germline CDR1 and CDR2: SGDLS and YYNGEE. Here the CDR3 reads CASSVGQGSREQYF. Written as DNA, the CDR3 is TGTGCCAGCAGCGTGGGCCAGGGAAGTCGGGAGCAGTACTTC.

This clonotype showed up many times. This chain uses TRBV28 with TRBJ1-1, with D perhaps TRBD1 (5 bases). This CDR3 is 16 amino acids long. Trimming took off 8 bases at V and 5 bases at J, with 24 bases between the two ends. Germline V gene lookup returns CDR1 MDHEN and CDR2 SYDVKM. The CDR3 protein is CASDLWVGPRGTEAFF. CDR3 nucleotides: TGTGCCAGCGATTTATGGGTGGGACCTAGAGGGACTGAAGCTTTCTTT.

This clonotype was recorded many times. V usage is TRBV20-1 and J usage is TRBJ1-1; 9 bases match TRBD1. The V and J ends lost 1 base and 3 bases, in that order; junction bases with no gene match: 6. In germline, CDR1 is DFQATT, CDR2 SNEGSKA (reference sequence). The CDR3 runs 15 residues. The CDR3 nucleotides read TGCAGTGCTAGAGGTATTGACAGGGGGGACACTGAAGCTTTCTTT. Protein product: CSARGIDRGDTEAFF.

The genes are TRBV6-2 or TRBV6-3 and TRBJ1-1, with D uncertain. With 6 bases removed from V and 8 bases from J, the gap between germline ends came to 22 bases. The germline CDR1 and CDR2 sequences are MNHEY and SVGEGT. The CDR3 sequence is 15 residues long. The CDR3 region has the DNA TGTGCCAGCAGCCGCACCCGGAGAACCCGGCTCGAAGCTTTCTTT. Its protein product is CASSRTRRTRLEAFF.

This clonotype was seen many times. The chain combines TRBV6-6 with TRBJ1-4, with 7 bases lining up with TRBD1. Germline assignment: CDR1 MNHNY and CDR2 SVGAGI (reference sequence). The CDR3 contains 14 residues. V was clipped by 7 bases and J by 8 bases; unmatched bases: 10. CDR3 residues: CASNDRAGQEKLFF. The CDR3 coding sequence is TGTGCCAGCAATGACAGGGCCGGTCAGGAAAAACTGTTTTTT.

Many counts were recorded for this clonotype. This chain uses TRBV5-1 with TRBJ2-1; unclear D gene. Germline CDR1 reads SGHRS; CDR2 reads YFSETQ. This CDR3 has 11 residues. V was cut by 1 base and J by 8 bases, with 4 bases left in between. This CDR3 is CASSLLDEQFF. CDR3 bases: TGCGCCAGCAGCTTGCTGGATGAGCAGTTCTTC.

The genes are TRBV6-6 and TRBJ1-5; weak D call: TRBD1 (6 bases). The CDR3 extends over 16 amino acids. The V gene lost 2 bases and the J gene lost 4 bases, with 15 bases spanning the gap. Germline CDR1 and CDR2: MNHNY and SVGAGI (reference sequence). This CDR3 is CASSYDSDRNNQPQHF. The DNA of the CDR3 is TGTGCCAGCAGTTACGACTCCGACAGGAATAATCAGCCCCAGCATTTT.